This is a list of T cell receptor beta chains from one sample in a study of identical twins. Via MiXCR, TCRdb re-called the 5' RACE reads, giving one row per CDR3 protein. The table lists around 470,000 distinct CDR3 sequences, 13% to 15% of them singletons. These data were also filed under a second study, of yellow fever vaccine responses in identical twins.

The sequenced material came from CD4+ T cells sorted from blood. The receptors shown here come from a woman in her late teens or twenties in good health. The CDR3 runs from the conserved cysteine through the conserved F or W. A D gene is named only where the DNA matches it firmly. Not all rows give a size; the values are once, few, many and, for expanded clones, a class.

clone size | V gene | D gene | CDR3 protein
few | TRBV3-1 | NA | CASSQGPNTGELFF
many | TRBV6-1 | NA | CASSVEGGINEQFF
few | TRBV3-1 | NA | CASSQDLRGIYNEQFF
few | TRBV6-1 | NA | CASSQQGGGETQYF
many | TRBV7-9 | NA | CASRKQTAMNTEAFF
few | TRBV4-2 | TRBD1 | CASSRGQEGETQYF
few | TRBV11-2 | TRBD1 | CASRGQGDYNEQFF
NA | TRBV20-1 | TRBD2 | CSARAGKGNEQFF
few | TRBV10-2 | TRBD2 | CASSPTSGRVDTQYF
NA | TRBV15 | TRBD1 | CATSRVTGVLTGELFF
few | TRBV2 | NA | CASSEALFQTDSSPLHF
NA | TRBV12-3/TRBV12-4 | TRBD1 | CASRFRGQGVPEAFF